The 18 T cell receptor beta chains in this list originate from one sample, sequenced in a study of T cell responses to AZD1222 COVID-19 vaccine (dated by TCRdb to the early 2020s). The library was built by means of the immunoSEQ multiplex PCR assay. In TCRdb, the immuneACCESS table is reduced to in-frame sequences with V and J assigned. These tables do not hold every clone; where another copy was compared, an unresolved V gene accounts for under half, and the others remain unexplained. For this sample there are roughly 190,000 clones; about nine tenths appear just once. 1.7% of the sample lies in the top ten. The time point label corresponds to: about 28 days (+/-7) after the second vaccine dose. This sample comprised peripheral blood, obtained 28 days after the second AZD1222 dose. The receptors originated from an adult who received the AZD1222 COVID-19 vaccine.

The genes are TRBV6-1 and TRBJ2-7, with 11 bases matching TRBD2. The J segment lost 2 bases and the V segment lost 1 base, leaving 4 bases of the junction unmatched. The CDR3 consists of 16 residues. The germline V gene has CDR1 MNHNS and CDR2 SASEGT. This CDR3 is CASSEGVAGGTYEQYF. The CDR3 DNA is TGTGCCAGCAGTGAAGGGGTAGCGGGAGGGACCTACGAGCAGTACTTC.

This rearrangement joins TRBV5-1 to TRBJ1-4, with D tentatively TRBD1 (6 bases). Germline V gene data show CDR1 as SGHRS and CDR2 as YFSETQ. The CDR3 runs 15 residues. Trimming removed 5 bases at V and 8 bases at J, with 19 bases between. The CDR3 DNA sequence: TGCGCCAGCAGTTTCACAGGGTTGAGTGGAGAAAAACTGTTTTTT. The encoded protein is CASSFTGLSGEKLFF. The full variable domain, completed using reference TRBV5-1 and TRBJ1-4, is KAGVTQTPRYLIKTRGQQVTLSCSPISGHRSVSWYQQTPGQGLQFLFEYFSETQRNKGNFPGRFSGRQFSNSRSEMNVSTLELGDSALYLCASSFTGLSGEKLFFGSGTQLSVL.

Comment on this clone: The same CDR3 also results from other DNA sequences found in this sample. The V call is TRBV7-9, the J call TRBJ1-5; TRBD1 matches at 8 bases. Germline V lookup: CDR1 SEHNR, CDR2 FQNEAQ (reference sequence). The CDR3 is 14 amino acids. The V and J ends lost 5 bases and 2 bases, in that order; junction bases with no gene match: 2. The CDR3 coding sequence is TGTGCCAGCAGCCTGACAGGGGGCAATCAGCCCCAGCATTTT. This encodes CASSLTGGNQPQHF.

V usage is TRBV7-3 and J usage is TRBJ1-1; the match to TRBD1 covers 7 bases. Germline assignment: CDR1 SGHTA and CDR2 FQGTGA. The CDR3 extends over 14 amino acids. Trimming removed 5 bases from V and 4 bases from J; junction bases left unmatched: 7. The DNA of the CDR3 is TGTGCCAGCAGCACCAGACAGGGAACCACTGAAGCTTTCTTT. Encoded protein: CASSTRQGTTEAFF.

DNA for the CDR3: TGTGCCAGCAGTGACGGGACAGGGGGCAATCAGCCCCAGCATTTT. This codes for CASSDGTGGNQPQHF. V and J are TRBV2 and TRBJ1-5, with TRBD1 identical over 10 bases. This CDR3 comprises 15 residues. Per the germline V gene, CDR1 is SNHLY and CDR2 is FYNNEI. V was clipped by 3 bases and J by 2 bases; unmatched bases: 1.

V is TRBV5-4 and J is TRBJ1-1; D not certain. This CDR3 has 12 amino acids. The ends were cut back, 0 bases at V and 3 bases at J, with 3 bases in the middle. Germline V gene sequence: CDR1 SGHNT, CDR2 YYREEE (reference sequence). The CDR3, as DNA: TGTGCCAGCAGCTTGGGTTACACTGAAGCTTTCTTT. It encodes CASSLGYTEAFF.

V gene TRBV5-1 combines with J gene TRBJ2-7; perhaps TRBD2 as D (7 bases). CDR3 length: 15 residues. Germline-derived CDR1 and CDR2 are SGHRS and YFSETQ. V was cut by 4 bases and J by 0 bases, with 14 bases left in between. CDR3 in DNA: TGCGCCAGCAGCGGGGAGGGGGACATCTCCTACGAGCAGTACTTC. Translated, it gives CASSGEGDISYEQYF.

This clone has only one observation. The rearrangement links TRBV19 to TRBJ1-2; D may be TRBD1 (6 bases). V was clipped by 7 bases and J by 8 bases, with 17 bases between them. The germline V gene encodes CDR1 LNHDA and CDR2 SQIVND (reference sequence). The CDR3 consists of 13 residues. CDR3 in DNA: TGTGCCAGTATGTCGGGGGCGTTAGGGGGCTACACCTTC. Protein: CASMSGALGGYTF.

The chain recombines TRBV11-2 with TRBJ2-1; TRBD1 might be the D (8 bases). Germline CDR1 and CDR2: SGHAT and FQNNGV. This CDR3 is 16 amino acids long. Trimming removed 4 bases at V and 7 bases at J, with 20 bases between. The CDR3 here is CASSSHRGRARNEQFF. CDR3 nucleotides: TGTGCCAGCAGCTCCCACAGGGGGAGGGCTAGAAATGAGCAGTTCTTC.

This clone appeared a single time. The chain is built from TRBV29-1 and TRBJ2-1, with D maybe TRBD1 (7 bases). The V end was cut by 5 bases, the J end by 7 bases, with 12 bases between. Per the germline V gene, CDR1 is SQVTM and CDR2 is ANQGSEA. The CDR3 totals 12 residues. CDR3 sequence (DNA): TGCAGCGTTCAGGGGGGAGGTAATGAGCAGTTCTTC. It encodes CSVQGGGNEQFF.

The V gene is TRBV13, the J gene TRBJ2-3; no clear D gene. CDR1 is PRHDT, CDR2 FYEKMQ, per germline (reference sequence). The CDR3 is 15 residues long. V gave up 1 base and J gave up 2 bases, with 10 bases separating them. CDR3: CASSLVGYPTDTQYF. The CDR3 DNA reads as TGTGCCAGCAGCTTAGTAGGTTACCCCACAGATACGCAGTATTTT.

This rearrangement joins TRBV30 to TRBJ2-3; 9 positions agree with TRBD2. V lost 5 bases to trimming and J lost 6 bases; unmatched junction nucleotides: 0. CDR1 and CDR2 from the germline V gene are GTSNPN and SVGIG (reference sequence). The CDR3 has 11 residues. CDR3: CAWLAGDTQYF. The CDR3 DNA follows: TGTGCCTGGCTAGCGGGGGATACGCAGTATTTT.

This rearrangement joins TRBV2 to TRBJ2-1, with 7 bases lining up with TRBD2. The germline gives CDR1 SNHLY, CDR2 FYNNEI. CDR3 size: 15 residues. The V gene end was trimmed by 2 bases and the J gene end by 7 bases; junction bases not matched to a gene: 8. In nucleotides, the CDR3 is TGTGCCAGCAGTGAAAGACCTCAGGGAGGGAATGAGCAGTTCTTC. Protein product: CASSERPQGGNEQFF. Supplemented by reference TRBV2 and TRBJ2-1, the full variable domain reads EPEVTQTPSHQVTQMGQEVILRCVPISNHLYFYWYRQILGQKVEFLVSFYNNEISEKSEIFDDQFSVERPDGSNFTLKIRSTKLEDSAMYFCASSERPQGGNEQFFGPGTRLTVL.

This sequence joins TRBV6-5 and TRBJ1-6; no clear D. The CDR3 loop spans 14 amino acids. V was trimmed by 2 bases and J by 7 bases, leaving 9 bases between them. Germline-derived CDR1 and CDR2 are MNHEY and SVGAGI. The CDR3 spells CASSYRVQNSPLHF. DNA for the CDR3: TGTGCCAGCAGTTACAGGGTTCAGAATTCACCCCTCCACTTT.

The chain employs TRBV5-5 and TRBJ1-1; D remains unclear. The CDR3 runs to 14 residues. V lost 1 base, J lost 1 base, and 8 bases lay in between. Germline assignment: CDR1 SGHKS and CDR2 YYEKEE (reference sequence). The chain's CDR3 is CASSLFWGNTEAFF. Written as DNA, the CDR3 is TGTGCCAGCAGCTTGTTCTGGGGGAACACTGAAGCTTTCTTT.

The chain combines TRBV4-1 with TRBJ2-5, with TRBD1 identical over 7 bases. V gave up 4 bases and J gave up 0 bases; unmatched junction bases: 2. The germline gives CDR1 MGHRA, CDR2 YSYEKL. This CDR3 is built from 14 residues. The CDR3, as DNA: TGCGCCAGCAGCCCGACAGGGAACCAAGAGACCCAGTACTTC. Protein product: CASSPTGNQETQYF.

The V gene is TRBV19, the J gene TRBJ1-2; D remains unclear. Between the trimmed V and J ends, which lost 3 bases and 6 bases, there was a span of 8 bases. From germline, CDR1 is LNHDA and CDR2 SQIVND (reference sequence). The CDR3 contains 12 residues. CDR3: CASSIGLDGYTF. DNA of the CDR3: TGTGCCAGTAGTATTGGGCTGGATGGCTACACCTTC.

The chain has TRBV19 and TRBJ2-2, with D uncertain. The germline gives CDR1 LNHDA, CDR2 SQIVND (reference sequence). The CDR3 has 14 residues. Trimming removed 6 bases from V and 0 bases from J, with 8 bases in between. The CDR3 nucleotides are TGTGCCAGTAGCCCGAACGCGAACACCGGGGAGCTGTTTTTT. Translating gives CASSPNANTGELFF.